The rows below give T cell receptor beta chains drawn from one sample of a study of post-analysis software for immune sequencing data. TCRdb reprocessed the PCR reads via MiXCR and lists one record per CDR3 protein. The sample records approximately 160,000 distinct CDR3 sequences, around 30% being singletons. Sequenced input: blood. The receptors were gathered from a girl under 18 with multiple sclerosis. Both conserved end residues are part of each CDR3. The D gene is left open where the match is weak. Clone size is given for some rows only: seen once, a few or many times, or a class if the clone is expanded.

many	-	TRBV6-6	TRBJ2-3	TGTGCCAGCAGCGACACAGGACTACTCGATACGCAGTATTTT	CASSDTGLLDTQYF
many	-	TRBV7-6	TRBJ2-7	TGTGCCAGCAGCTCAAATTACGAGCAGTACTTC	CASSSNYEQYF
-	-	TRBV7-2	TRBJ1-6	TGTGCCAGCAGCCCCCTTAGTGGGTCGGTGACAGGAGGACCCCTCCACTTT	CASSPLSGSVTGGPLHF
-	-	TRBV20-1	TRBJ2-6	TGCAGTGCTACCCGGGTCTCTGGGGCCAACGTCCTGACTTTC	CSATRVSGANVLTF
few	-	TRBV5-1	TRBJ1-2	TGCGCCAGCAGTTTAGACGGTTCCTATGGCTACACCTTC	CASSLDGSYGYTF
-	-	TRBV4-1	TRBJ2-1	TGCGCCAGCAGCCAAGTTACTACCTCCTACAATGAGCAGTTCTTC	CASSQVTTSYNEQFF
few	-	TRBV12-3/TRBV12-4	TRBJ1-2	TGTGCCAGCAGTTTGGGACAAATGAACTATGGCTACACCTTC	CASSLGQMNYGYTF
-	-	TRBV5-4	TRBJ1-4	TGTGCCAGCAGCGAGACTTCAGGGCATAATGAAAAACTGTTTTTT	CASSETSGHNEKLFF
few	-	TRBV12-3/TRBV12-4	TRBJ2-3	TGTGCCAGCTCGGTAGGGAAAGTGACAGATACGCAGTATTTT	CASSVGKVTDTQYF
many	-	TRBV29-1	TRBJ2-1	TGCAGCGTTGACGGGCTGGGCTACAATGAGCAGTTCTTC	CSVDGLGYNEQFF
-	-	TRBV12-3/TRBV12-4	TRBJ1-6	TGTGCCAGCAGTTTTGAGATCTATAATTCACCCCTCCACTTT	CASSFEIYNSPLHF
-	-	TRBV2	TRBJ2-1	TGTGCCAGCAGAGAACTAGTGGGCCACAATGAGCAGTTCTTC	CASRELVGHNEQFF
many	TRBD2	TRBV4-1	TRBJ2-7	TGCGCCAGCAGCCGAGAAAGAGCACCGGGACTAGCGAGATACGAGCAGTACTTC	CASSRERAPGLARYEQYF
many	TRBD2	TRBV29-1	TRBJ2-3	TGCAGCGTTGACGCTAGCGGGACCACAGATACGCAGTATTTT	CSVDASGTTDTQYF
many	TRBD2	TRBV7-6	TRBJ2-7	TGTGCCAGCAGCTTAGGGGCTACTACTAGCGGGAGTTACGAGCAGTACTTC	CASSLGATTSGSYEQYF
-	-	TRBV19	TRBJ2-1	TGTGCCAGTATACGGGACGGGGAAAACAATGAGCAGTTCTTC	CASIRDGENNEQFF
once	-	TRBV12-3/TRBV12-4	TRBJ2-3	TGTGCCAGCAGTTTAGAAGGGTGGGGAGATACGCAGTATTTT	CASSLEGWGDTQYF
few	TRBD2	TRBV4-1	TRBJ2-2	TGCGCCAGCAGCCAAGTTAGCGGGAGGGCCGACACCGGGGAGCTGTTTTTT	CASSQVSGRADTGELFF
-	-	TRBV7-9	TRBJ1-5	TGTGCCAGCAGAAGGGGGGATCAGCCCCAGCATTTT	CASRRGDQPQHF
few	TRBD2	TRBV4-1	TRBJ2-1	TGCGCCAGCAGCCACCACCCCGGGAGGGACAAGAATGAGCAGTTCTTC	CASSHHPGRDKNEQFF
-	TRBD1	TRBV5-6	TRBJ2-2	TGTGCCAGCAGCGCCGCCCGGGACAGGGGCGGGGAGCTGTTTTTT	CASSAARDRGGELFF
-	-	TRBV15	TRBJ1-2	TGTGCCACCAGCAGAGATGGGGGGGTCAGGGTACTAAACTATGGCTACACCTTC	CATSRDGGVRVLNYGYTF
-	-	TRBV28	TRBJ2-1	TGTGCCAGCAGTTCCGAGGCCCCGGTCCGAGCCTACAATGAGCAGTTCTTC	CASSSEAPVRAYNEQFF